The source of this T cell receptor (beta chain) is a study of T cells in Graves' hyperthyroidism and ophthalmopathy. Whole-study findings and limits: Among clonotypes expanded in thyroid above 0.001, most were also found in blood.

In making diagnoses, clinical symptoms, serum thyroxine and TRAb, thyroid ultrasound and orbital computed tomography were all used. The table lists this clonotype with many counts. Its antigen is not identified. With 7 bases removed from V and 14 bases from J, the gap between germline ends came to 17 bases. The length of the CDR3 is 12 residues. CDR1 is LGHDT and CDR2 is YNNKEL in the germline V gene (reference sequence). Amplified TCR beta CDR3 regions derived from RNA transcripts. HTBI primers were the set used in a first-round RT-PCR of the TCR CDR3. TCRdb used MiXCR to reprocess the multiplex PCR reads, holding one entry per CDR3 protein. Of 300,000 to 400,000 distinct CDR3 sequences listed, less than 15% are singletons.

The sequence derives from a woman younger than 30 with Graves' hyperthyroidism. The genes are TRBV3-1 and TRBJ1-4; TRBD1 might be the D (5 bases). What was sequenced was blood. The CDR3 sequence is CASTSTVGTLFF. In nucleotides, the CDR3 is TGTGCCAGCACCTCGACAGTAGGGACTCTGTTTTTT.